This T cell receptor beta chain was retrieved from a study of blood T cell repertoires in COVID-19. Overall study: Sources were T cells, B-cell-depleted T cells, or PBMCs; the material itself was cDNA or gDNA.

V lost 9 bases, J lost 7 bases, and 8 bases stayed unmatched. Germline V gives CDR1 MNHEY, CDR2 SVGAGI. This CDR3 region has 12 residues. Using immunoSEQ multiplex PCR, the repertoire was profiled, and TCRdb retains in-frame clones only, with some absent. The sample lists a few hundred thousand clones; about nine tenths were seen once. This rearrangement joins TRBV6-5 to TRBJ1-2, with TRBD1 matching over 7 bases. The clonotype was recovered from a woman aged 40 to 49 with acute or convalescent COVID-19. The sequencing input was peripheral blood. CDR3 in amino acids: CASRDSVSGYTF. The CDR3 nucleotides read TGTGCCAGTAGGGACAGTGTAAGTGGCTACACCTTC.